These 28 T cell receptor beta chains came from one sample sequenced in a study of T cells after yellow fever vaccination (dated by TCRdb to between 2017 and 2020). Read against the paper, the sample's treatment or condition label means: live attenuated yellow fever vaccine strain. Libraries were constructed by 5' RACE. TCRdb shows the sequencer as Illumina HiSeq 2500. TCRdb ran its own pipeline on the public reads, namely fastp trimming at Q25 and MiXCR clone calling, and kept in-frame beta chains. Here each entry gathers all rows of one CDR3 protein and keeps the most common genes and DNA. The sample table lists around 600,000 distinct CDR3 sequences, roughly 12% of them with a count of one. The ten largest clonotypes hold approximately 15% of the sample. Here the sequenced sample was PBMCs, taken on the day of the yellow fever booster vaccination. Source of these receptors: a young man who received the YFV17D yellow fever vaccine.

There are a few counts of this clonotype. V usage is TRBV7-8 and J usage is TRBJ2-5, with TRBD2 matching over 9 bases. The length of the CDR3 is 17 residues. V shed 7 bases, J shed 2 bases, and the junction held 14 bases outside the gene matches. Germline CDR1 and CDR2: SGHVS and FQNEAQ. CDR3 region: CASTLGGRAYRQETQYF. CDR3 DNA sequence: TGTGCCAGCACCCTAGGCGGGAGGGCCTATCGACAAGAGACCCAGTACTTC.

In its sample, this clonotype was seen a few times. The J gene is TRBJ2-1, the V gene TRBV4-1; 8 bases match TRBD2. V lost 4 bases, J lost 8 bases, and 13 bases stayed unmatched. CDR1 is MGHRA and CDR2 is YSYEKL in the germline V gene. This CDR3 is built from 16 residues. The DNA for the CDR3 is TGCGCCAGCAGCCTAGCTGGCGGGAGGAGTACGTATGAGCAGTTCTTC. Translating gives CASSLAGGRSTYEQFF.

The V and J genes are TRBV12-3 or TRBV12-4 and TRBJ2-1; TRBD2 aligns across 8 bases. CDR3 size: 12 residues. The junction had 6 bases not matched to a gene; V was cut back by 7 bases and J by 10 bases. CDR3 amino acids: CASTRREGEQFF. CDR3 nucleotides: TGTGCCAGCACCCGTCGGGAGGGGGAGCAGTTCTTC.

The gene calls are TRBV29-1 and TRBJ2-5; maybe TRBD2 (5 bases). This CDR3 comprises 12 residues. V was cut by 8 bases and J by 0 bases, with 10 bases left in between. Looked up from germline, CDR1 is SQVTM and CDR2 is ANQGSEA. The CDR3 spells CSLREYQETQYF. CDR3 DNA: TGCAGCCTGAGGGAGTACCAAGAGACCCAGTACTTC.

The chain links TRBV20-1 to TRBJ2-1; 12 nucleotides match TRBD2. CDR1 and CDR2 (germline): DFQATT, SNEGSKA (reference sequence). This CDR3 has 17 residues. V lost 5 bases and J lost 0; bases outside the gene matches: 8. DNA of the CDR3: TGCAGTGCTCCCGGACTAGCGGGATCGAGCTCCTACAATGAGCAGTTCTTC. It encodes CSAPGLAGSSSYNEQFF.

This clonotype was found a few times. The rearrangement joins TRBV11-2 to TRBJ2-3, with TRBD2 matching over 10 bases. CDR1 is SGHAT, CDR2 FQNNGV, per germline. The CDR3 has 17 residues. J lost 2 bases, V lost 0 bases, and 5 bases had no gene match. CDR3 residues: CASSLDSLAGYTDTQYF. In nucleotides, the CDR3 is TGTGCCAGCAGCTTAGATTCACTAGCGGGGTACACAGATACGCAGTATTTT.

This clonotype has more than one count but fewer than ten. This rearrangement joins TRBV7-2 to TRBJ1-2; D gene unclear. This CDR3 region has 12 residues. CDR1 is SGHTA, CDR2 FQGNSA, per germline. V lost 3 bases and J 8 bases, leaving 10 bases between the germline ends. CDR3 nucleotides: TGTGCCAGCAGCTTTGGCATCGGAGGCTACACCTTC. Its protein product is CASSFGIGGYTF. Supplemented by reference TRBV7-2 and TRBJ1-2, the full variable domain reads GAGVSQSPSNKVTEKGKDVELRCDPISGHTALYWYRQSLGQGLEFLIYFQGNSAPDKSGLPSDRFSAERTGGSVSTLTIQRTQQEDSAVYLCASSFGIGGYTFGSGTRLTVV.

This clonotype was seen a few times. The chain is built from TRBV20-1 and TRBJ2-1; 8 nucleotides agree with TRBD2. V lost 6 bases to trimming and J lost 3 bases; unmatched junction nucleotides: 10. The CDR3 has 15 residues. Germline loops: CDR1 DFQATT, CDR2 SNEGSKA (reference sequence). CDR3 protein: CSAKLAGGLYNEQFF. Written as DNA, the CDR3 is TGCAGTGCCAAGCTAGCGGGCGGACTCTACAATGAGCAGTTCTTC.

The chain joins TRBV6-5 to TRBJ2-7; TRBD1 agrees at 9 bases. After removal of 7 bases from V and 6 bases from J, the junction contained 10 bases not matched to a gene. The CDR3 consists of 14 residues. CDR1 MNHEY and CDR2 SVGAGI come from the germline V gene. The CDR3 protein is CASIGTGLLREQYF. CDR3 DNA sequence: TGTGCCAGCATCGGGACAGGGCTCCTTCGCGAGCAGTACTTC.

This clonotype was found a few times. The rearrangement links TRBV20-1 to TRBJ2-7, with TRBD1 matching over 11 bases. The CDR3 has 17 residues. V lost 0 bases, J lost 5 bases, and 12 bases stayed unmatched. Germline V gives CDR1 DFQATT, CDR2 SNEGSKA (reference sequence). This chain's CDR3 is CSARDLRGTGGSDEQYF. CDR3 sequence (DNA): TGCAGTGCTAGAGATCTCAGAGGGACAGGGGGATCGGACGAGCAGTACTTC.

This clonotype showed up many times. This chain connects TRBV6-1 to TRBJ1-1; no definite D call. Germline values: CDR1 MNHNS, CDR2 SASEGT. The CDR3 length is 14 residues. Between the trimmed V and J ends, which lost 4 bases and 4 bases, there was a span of 13 bases. The DNA of the CDR3 is TGTGCCAGCAGTGCTTTTTCGGGCGCCACTGAAGCTTTCTTT. Translated: CASSAFSGATEAFF.

A few counts support this clonotype. The chain links TRBV20-1 to TRBJ2-1; D is unresolved. Between the trimmed V and J ends, which lost 1 base and 9 bases, there was a span of 10 bases. The CDR3 runs to 12 residues. Germline V gene lookup returns CDR1 DFQATT and CDR2 SNEGSKA (reference sequence). CDR3 bases: TGCAGTGCTAGAGGACCTGCGGCTGAGCAGTTCTTC. Amino acids: CSARGPAAEQFF.

V is TRBV5-1 and J is TRBJ2-5, with 8 bases matching TRBD2. Trimming took 6 bases from V and 5 from J; bases not matched to a gene: 6. Germline V gene sequence: CDR1 SGHRS, CDR2 YFSETQ. This CDR3 has 13 residues. CDR3 region: CASNLAGGETQYF. In DNA, the CDR3 is TGCGCCAGCAATCTAGCGGGCGGGGAGACCCAGTACTTC.

The genes are TRBV7-2 and TRBJ2-3; 9 nucleotides align to TRBD2. V was pared by 1 base and J by 5 bases, with 7 bases of the junction left unmatched. CDR3 size: 16 residues. The germline gives CDR1 SGHTA, CDR2 FQGNSA. The CDR3 loop reads CASSLGGGRGIDTQYF. As DNA, the CDR3 is TGTGCCAGCAGCTTAGGTGGCGGGAGGGGGATAGATACGCAGTATTTT.

The chain combines TRBV12-3 or TRBV12-4 with TRBJ2-7; D is possibly TRBD2 (7 bases). The V end was cut by 1 base, the J end by 3 bases, with 16 bases between. This CDR3 has 16 residues. CDR3 region: CASSLVGGGADYEQYF. The CDR3 DNA follows: TGTGCCAGCAGTTTAGTTGGGGGGGGGGCAGACTACGAGCAGTACTTC.

This clonotype turned up a few times. The rearrangement joins TRBV20-1 to TRBJ2-7; 9 bases are shared with TRBD1. Trimming at V came to 0 bases and at J to 2 bases, leaving 2 bases not matched to a gene. Germline values: CDR1 DFQATT, CDR2 SNEGSKA (reference sequence). The CDR3 contains 14 residues. CDR3 sequence reads: CSARDWDRAYEQYF. In DNA form, the CDR3 reads TGCAGTGCTAGAGATTGGGACAGGGCCTACGAGCAGTACTTC.

This clonotype showed up just a few times. The gene calls are TRBV9 and TRBJ2-5, with 9 positions matching TRBD2. Trimming removed 0 bases from V and 6 bases from J; junction bases left unmatched: 6. The CDR3 loop spans 15 amino acids. CDR1 is SGDLS and CDR2 is YYNGEE in the germline V gene. The chain's CDR3 is CASSVEASGTQTQYF. The DNA for the CDR3 is TGTGCCAGCAGCGTAGAAGCTAGCGGGACTCAGACCCAGTACTTC.

This clonotype was seen a handful of times. CDR3 in DNA: TGCAGTGCGGGGGGGACCGGGGGAGGTAATGAGCAGTTCTTC. Its protein product is CSAGGTGGGNEQFF. The genes are TRBV20-1 and TRBJ2-1, with 7 bases aligning to TRBD2. CDR3 length equals 14 residues. Germline CDR1 and CDR2: DFQATT and SNEGSKA (reference sequence). V shed 6 bases, J shed 7 bases, and the junction held 12 bases outside the gene matches.

J is TRBJ2-7 and V is TRBV3-1; 12 bases agree with TRBD2. The CDR3 spans 15 residues. Trimming took 4 bases from V and 7 from J; bases not matched to a gene: 8. CDR1 and CDR2 from the germline V gene are LGHDT and YNNKEL (reference sequence). This CDR3 reads CASSRETSGSLEQYF. DNA for the CDR3: TGTGCCAGCAGCCGGGAGACTAGCGGGAGTTTAGAGCAGTACTTC.

In this sample, this clonotype turned up once. The chain combines TRBV10-2 with TRBJ2-7, with 11 bases aligning to TRBD1. The CDR3 is made up of 15 amino acids. V shed 2 bases and J 6 bases; nucleotides not matched to a gene: 6. Germline CDR1 and CDR2: WSHSY and SAAADI. CDR3: CASSETGTGGSEQYF. In DNA, the CDR3 is TGCGCCAGCAGTGAGACCGGGACAGGGGGGAGCGAGCAGTACTTC.

V gene TRBV5-1 combines with J gene TRBJ2-1; the match to TRBD1 covers 9 bases. Germline CDR1 SGHRS, CDR2 YFSETQ. Trimming took 4 bases from V and 10 from J; bases not matched to a gene: 15. The CDR3 loop spans 16 amino acids. CDR3 in amino acids: CASSPSGTGSLEEQFF. CDR3 coding DNA: TGCGCCAGCAGCCCGAGTGGGACAGGGTCATTAGAGGAGCAGTTCTTC.

The table lists this clonotype with a few counts. The chain uses TRBV5-1 and TRBJ2-1; possible D gene TRBD1, 5 bases. V dropped 0 bases and J dropped 12 bases, with 16 bases sitting between them. Germline V gene data show CDR1 as SGHRS and CDR2 as YFSETQ. CDR3 length equals 14 residues. CDR3 sequence (DNA): TGCGCCAGCAGCTTGGCCTCAGGGAATCAGGGGCAGTTCTTC. It encodes CASSLASGNQGQFF.

This clonotype was observed a few times. V and J are TRBV7-2 and TRBJ1-2; 8 nucleotides align to TRBD1. There are 14 residues in the CDR3. The V and J ends lost 5 bases and 6 bases, in that order; junction bases with no gene match: 8. Germline CDR1 SGHTA, CDR2 FQGNSA. Here the CDR3 DNA reads TGTGCCAGCAGCAGCCGGGACAGGAGGGATGGCTACACCTTC. Its protein is CASSSRDRRDGYTF.

With regard to this clonotype: With a much larger clone just one base away, this may be a read error. V and J are TRBV5-1 and TRBJ2-7; 8 bases align to TRBD1. The germline V gene has CDR1 SGHRS and CDR2 YFSETQ. The CDR3 runs 15 residues. The CDR3 sequence: CARSLGTGETYEQYF. As DNA, the CDR3 is TGCGCCCGCAGCCTGGGGACAGGCGAGACCTACGAGCAGTACTTC. The full variable domain, with the rest looked up from reference TRBV5-1 and TRBJ2-7, is KAGVTQTPRYLIKTRGQQVTLSCSPISGHRSVSWYQQTPGQGLQFLFEYFSETQRNKGNFPGRFSGRQFSNSRSEMNVSTLELGDSALYLCARSLGTGETYEQYFGPGTRLTVT.

This chain links TRBV12-5 with TRBJ2-7; 7 bases are shared with TRBD2. J gave up 7 bases and V 1 base, and 16 bases lay outside the gene matches. There are 17 residues in the CDR3. The germline V gene has CDR1 LGHNT and CDR2 FRNRAP. The CDR3 bases are TGTGCTAGTGGTTTGGCCCCGTGGGGGACTACCTACTCTGAGCAGTACTTC. Its protein is CASGLAPWGTTYSEQYF.

This chain links TRBV18 with TRBJ2-3, with D uncertain. The germline CDR1 and CDR2 sequences are KGHSH and LQKENI. CDR3 length equals 12 residues. With 3 bases removed from V and 7 bases from J, the gap between germline ends came to 8 bases. CDR3 in amino acids: CASSPGPNTQYF. The CDR3 nucleotides read TGTGCCAGCTCACCCGGCCCCAATACGCAGTATTTT.

The V and J genes are TRBV9 and TRBJ2-7; TRBD2 agrees at 10 bases. Germline CDR1 SGDLS, CDR2 YYNGEE. Trimming removed 1 base from V and 7 bases from J; junction bases left unmatched: 5. The CDR3 contains 14 residues. CDR3 amino acids: CASSVLAGEEEQYF. CDR3 nucleotides: TGTGCCAGCAGCGTACTAGCGGGAGAGGAGGAGCAGTACTTC.

This clonotype has ten or more counts. A much larger clone lies a single base off, so this may be a read error. The chain carries TRBV12-3 or TRBV12-4 and TRBJ2-7; D is unclear. Trimming pared 1 base from V and 2 bases from J, leaving 3 bases between. This CDR3 spans 12 amino acids. The CDR3 nucleotides are TGTGCCAGCAGTTTAGAGCCCTACGAGCAGTACTTC. Protein sequence: CASSLEPYEQYF.